Sequencing of this T cell receptor beta chain was carried out in a study of T cell repertoires in cytomegalovirus infection. Note on this clonotype: Its antigen remains unknown.

TCRdb re-derived calls from the reads in MiXCR, one entry per CDR3 protein. The sample carries 150,000 to 200,000 distinct CDR3 sequences, about 28% recorded once. Losses at the gene ends were 3 bases for V and 4 bases for J; bases not matched to a gene: 11. This CDR3 spans 19 amino acids. Per germline, CDR1 LNHDA and CDR2 SQIVND (reference sequence). Whole-study results and caveats: Ex vivo responses were dominated by HLA-C-restricted CMV-specific TCR beta clonotypes.

Sequenced sample: PBMCs. This chain joins TRBV19 and TRBJ2-6, with 11 bases aligning to TRBD1. The TCR was taken from a human donor in good health (CMV status not recorded). Some clones in this sample may be carry-over from other donors' samples. CDR3 nucleotides: TGTGCCAGTAGTATCAGTCGGACAGGGGGCGCGAAAGGGGCCAACGTCCTGACTTTC. It is translated as CASSISRTGGAKGANVLTF.